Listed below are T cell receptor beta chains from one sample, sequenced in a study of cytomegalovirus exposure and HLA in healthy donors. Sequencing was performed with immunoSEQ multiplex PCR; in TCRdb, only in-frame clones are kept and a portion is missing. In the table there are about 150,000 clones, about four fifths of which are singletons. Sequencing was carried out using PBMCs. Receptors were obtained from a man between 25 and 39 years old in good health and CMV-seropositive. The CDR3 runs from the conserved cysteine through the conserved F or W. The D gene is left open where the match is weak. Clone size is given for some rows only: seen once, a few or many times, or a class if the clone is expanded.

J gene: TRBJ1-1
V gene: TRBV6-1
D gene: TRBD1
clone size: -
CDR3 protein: CASSSGGGEAFF
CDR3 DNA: TGTGCCAGCTCCTCAGGGGGTGGTGAAGCTTTCTTT

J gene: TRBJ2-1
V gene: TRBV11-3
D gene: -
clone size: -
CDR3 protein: CASSLSGGGRNEQFF
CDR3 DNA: TGTGCCAGCAGCTTATCTGGCGGGGGCCGCAATGAGCAGTTCTTC

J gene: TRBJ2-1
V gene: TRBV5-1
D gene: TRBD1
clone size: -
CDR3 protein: CASSPGTGSYNEQFF
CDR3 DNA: TGCGCCAGCAGCCCGGGGACAGGGTCCTACAATGAGCAGTTCTTC

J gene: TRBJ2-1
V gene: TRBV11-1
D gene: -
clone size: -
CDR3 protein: CASSPASVGNEQFF
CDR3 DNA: TGTGCCAGCAGCCCTGCAAGTGTCGGCAATGAGCAGTTCTTC

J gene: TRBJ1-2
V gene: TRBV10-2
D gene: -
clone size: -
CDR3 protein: CASSNQGIGGYTF
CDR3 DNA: TGCGCCAGCAGTAACCAGGGAATTGGTGGCTACACCTTC

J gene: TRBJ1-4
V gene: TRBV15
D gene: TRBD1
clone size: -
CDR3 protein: CATSIGTGPGEKLFF
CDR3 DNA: TGTGCCACCAGCATCGGGACAGGCCCTGGAGAAAAACTGTTTTTT

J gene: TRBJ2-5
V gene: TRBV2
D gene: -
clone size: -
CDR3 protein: CASSIDYQETQYF
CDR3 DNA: TGTGCCAGCAGTATCGACTACCAAGAGACCCAGTACTTC

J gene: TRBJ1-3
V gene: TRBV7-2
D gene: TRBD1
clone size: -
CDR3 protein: CASSLVTGVFGNTIYF
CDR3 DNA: TGTGCCAGCAGCTTAGTGACAGGGGTATTTGGAAACACCATATATTTT

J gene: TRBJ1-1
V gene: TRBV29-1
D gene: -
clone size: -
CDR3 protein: CSVVYGEGTEAFF
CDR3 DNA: TGCAGCGTTGTATATGGGGAGGGCACTGAAGCTTTCTTT

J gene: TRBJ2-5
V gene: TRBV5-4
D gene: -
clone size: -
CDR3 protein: CASSFSQGWETQYF
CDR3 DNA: TGTGCCAGCAGCTTTTCTCAGGGGTGGGAGACCCAGTACTTC

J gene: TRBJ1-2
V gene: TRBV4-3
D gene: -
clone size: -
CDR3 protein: CASSQVTGVDYGYTF
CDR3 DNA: TGCGCCAGCAGCCAAGTAACCGGGGTGGACTATGGCTACACCTTC

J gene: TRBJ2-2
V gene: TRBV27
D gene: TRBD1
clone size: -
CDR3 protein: CASSSRTGAGELFF
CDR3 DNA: TGTGCCAGCAGTTCCCGGACAGGGGCCGGGGAGCTGTTTTTT

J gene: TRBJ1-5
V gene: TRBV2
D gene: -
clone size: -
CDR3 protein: CASKQRGYSNQPQHF
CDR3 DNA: TGTGCCAGCAAACAAAGGGGCTATAGCAATCAGCCCCAGCATTTT

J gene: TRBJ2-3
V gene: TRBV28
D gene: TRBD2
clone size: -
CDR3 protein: CASSPAVSSGRATDTQYF
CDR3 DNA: TGTGCCAGCAGTCCAGCAGTTTCCAGCGGGAGGGCCACAGATACGCAGTATTTT

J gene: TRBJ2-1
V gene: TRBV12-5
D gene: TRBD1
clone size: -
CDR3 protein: CASGLPQGTASYNEQFF
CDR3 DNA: TGTGCTAGTGGTTTGCCACAGGGGACAGCCTCCTACAATGAGCAGTTCTTC

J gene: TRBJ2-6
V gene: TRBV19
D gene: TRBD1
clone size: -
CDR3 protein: CASSRQGSSGANVLTF
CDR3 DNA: TGTGCCAGTAGCCGACAGGGCAGCTCTGGGGCCAACGTCCTGACTTTC

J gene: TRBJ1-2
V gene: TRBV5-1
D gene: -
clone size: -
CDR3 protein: CASSSRTVLGTGYTF
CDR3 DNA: TGCGCCAGCAGCTCCCGGACAGTCCTAGGGACTGGCTACACCTTC

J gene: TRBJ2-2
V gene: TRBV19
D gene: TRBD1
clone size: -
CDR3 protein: CASIGGQLNTGELFF
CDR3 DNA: TGTGCCAGTATTGGGGGACAGCTGAACACCGGGGAGCTGTTTTTT

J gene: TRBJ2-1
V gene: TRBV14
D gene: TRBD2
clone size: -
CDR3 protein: CASSQNLAGVNEQFF
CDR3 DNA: TGTGCCAGCAGCCAAAATCTAGCGGGAGTTAATGAGCAGTTCTTC

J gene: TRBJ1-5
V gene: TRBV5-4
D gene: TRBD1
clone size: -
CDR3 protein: CASSPGTGTREPQHF
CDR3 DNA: TGTGCCAGCAGCCCGGGGACAGGGACTAGGGAGCCCCAGCATTTT

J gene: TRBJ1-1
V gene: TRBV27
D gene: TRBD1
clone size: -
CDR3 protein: CASSLGGTVNTEAFF
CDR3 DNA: TGTGCCAGCAGTTTAGGGGGGACAGTGAACACTGAAGCTTTCTTT

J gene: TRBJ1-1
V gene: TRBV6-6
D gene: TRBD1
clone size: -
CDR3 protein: CASSPTGTGATEAFF
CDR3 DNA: TGTGCCAGCAGTCCAACCGGGACAGGGGCGACTGAAGCTTTCTTT

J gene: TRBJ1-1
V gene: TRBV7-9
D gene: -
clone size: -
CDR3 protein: CASSPGAMGRDVNTEAFF
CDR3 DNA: TGTGCCAGCAGCCCAGGGGCGATGGGTAGAGACGTGAACACTGAAGCTTTCTTT

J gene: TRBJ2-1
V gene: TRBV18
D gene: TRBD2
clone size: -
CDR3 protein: CASSRGSSYNEQFF
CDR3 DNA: TGTGCCAGCTCACGCGGGAGCTCCTACAATGAGCAGTTCTTC

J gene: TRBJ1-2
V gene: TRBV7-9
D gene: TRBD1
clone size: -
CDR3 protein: CASSPGQGSGYTF
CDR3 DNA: TGTGCCAGCAGCCCCGGACAGGGAAGTGGCTACACCTTC

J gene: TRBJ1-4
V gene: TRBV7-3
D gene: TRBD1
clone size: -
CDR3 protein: CASKRTGGNKTNEKLFF
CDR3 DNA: TGTGCCAGCAAACGGACAGGGGGAAACAAAACTAATGAAAAACTGTTTTTT

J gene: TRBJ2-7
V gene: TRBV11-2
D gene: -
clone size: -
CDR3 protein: CASSLSGGRISYEQYF
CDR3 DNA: TGTGCCAGCAGCTTAAGTGGCGGGCGAATCTCCTACGAGCAGTACTTC

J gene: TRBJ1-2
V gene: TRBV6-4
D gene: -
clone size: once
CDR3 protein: CASSDSRDNYGYTF
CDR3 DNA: TGTGCCAGCAGTGACTCCCGGGATAACTATGGCTACACCTTC

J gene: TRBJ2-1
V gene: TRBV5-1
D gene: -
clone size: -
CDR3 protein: CASSLWGEEQFF
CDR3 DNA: TGCGCCAGCAGCTTGTGGGGGGAGGAGCAGTTCTTC

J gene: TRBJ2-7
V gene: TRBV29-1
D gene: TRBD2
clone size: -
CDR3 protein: CSVELLAGGSYEQYF
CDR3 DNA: TGCAGCGTCGAACTCTTGGCGGGAGGGTCGTACGAGCAGTACTTC

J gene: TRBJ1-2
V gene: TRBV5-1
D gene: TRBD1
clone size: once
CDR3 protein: CASTLTGTDYGYTF
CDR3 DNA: TGCGCCAGCACCCTGACAGGGACGGACTATGGCTACACCTTC

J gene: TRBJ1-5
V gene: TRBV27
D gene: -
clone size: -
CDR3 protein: CASSLSSGGQPQHF
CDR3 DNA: TGTGCCAGCAGTCTCTCTAGCGGGGGTCAGCCCCAGCATTTT

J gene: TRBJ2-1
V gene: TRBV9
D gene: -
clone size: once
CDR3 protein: CASSTEPTVLYNEQFF
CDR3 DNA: TGTGCCAGCAGCACCGAGCCGACAGTCCTCTACAATGAGCAGTTCTTC

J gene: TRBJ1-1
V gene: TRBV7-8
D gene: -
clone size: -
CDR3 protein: CASSLVVAGVENTEAFF
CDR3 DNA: TGTGCCAGCAGCTTAGTCGTGGCAGGGGTAGAGAACACTGAAGCTTTCTTT

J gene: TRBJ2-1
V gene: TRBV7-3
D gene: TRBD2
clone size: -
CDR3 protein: CASSPPPGGSGSNEQFF
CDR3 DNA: TGTGCCAGCAGCCCACCCCCCGGCGGTAGCGGGAGCAATGAGCAGTTCTTC

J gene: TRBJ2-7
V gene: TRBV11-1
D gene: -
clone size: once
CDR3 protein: CASSLDLGAYEQYF
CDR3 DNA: TGTGCCAGCAGCTTAGACCTGGGAGCCTACGAGCAGTACTTC

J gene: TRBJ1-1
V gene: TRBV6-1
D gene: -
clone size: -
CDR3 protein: CASSATGRVGRNTEAFF
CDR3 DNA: TGTGCCAGCAGTGCTACAGGTCGGGTTGGGCGGAACACTGAAGCTTTCTTT

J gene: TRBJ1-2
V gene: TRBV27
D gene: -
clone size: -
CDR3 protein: CASNRQVAGYTF
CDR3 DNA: TGTGCCAGCAACCGACAGGTCGCTGGCTACACCTTC

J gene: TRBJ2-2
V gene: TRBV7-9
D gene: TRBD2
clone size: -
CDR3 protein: CASSGLAGGNTGELFF
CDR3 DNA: TGTGCCAGCAGCGGACTAGCGGGGGGGAACACCGGGGAGCTGTTTTTT

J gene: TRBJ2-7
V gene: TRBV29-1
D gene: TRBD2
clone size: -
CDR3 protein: CSVGGRINEQYF
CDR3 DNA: TGCAGCGTTGGCGGGAGGATAAACGAGCAGTACTTC

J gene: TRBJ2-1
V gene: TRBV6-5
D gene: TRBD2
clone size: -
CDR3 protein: CASTKGLAANNEQFF
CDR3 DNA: TGTGCCAGCACCAAAGGACTAGCAGCTAACAATGAGCAGTTCTTC

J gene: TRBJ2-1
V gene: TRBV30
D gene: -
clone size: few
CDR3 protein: CAWSGVSYNEQFF
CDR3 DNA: TGTGCCTGGAGTGGAGTGAGCTACAATGAGCAGTTCTTC

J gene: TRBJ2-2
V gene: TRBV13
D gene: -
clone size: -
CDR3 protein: CASNKGAKNNGELFF
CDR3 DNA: TGTGCCAGCAACAAAGGGGCCAAAAATAACGGGGAGCTGTTTTTT

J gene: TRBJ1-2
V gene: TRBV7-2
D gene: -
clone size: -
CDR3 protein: CASSLAARRTTNYGYTF
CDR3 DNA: TGTGCCAGCAGCTTAGCGGCCCGCCGCACCACTAACTATGGCTACACCTTC

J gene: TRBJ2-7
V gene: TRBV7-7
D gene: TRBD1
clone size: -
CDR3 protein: CAGRGQSLLCSYEQYF
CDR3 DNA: TGTGCCGGACGGGGACAGAGCCTTCTATGTTCCTACGAGCAGTACTTC

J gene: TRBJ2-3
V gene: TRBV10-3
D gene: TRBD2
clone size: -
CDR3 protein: CAIMAGGADTQYF
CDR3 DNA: TGTGCCATCATGGCGGGGGGCGCAGATACGCAGTATTTT

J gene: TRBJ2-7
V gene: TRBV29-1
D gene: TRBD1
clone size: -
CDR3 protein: CSVVIRDRAEQYF
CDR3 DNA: TGCAGCGTTGTAATCCGGGACAGGGCCGAGCAGTACTTC

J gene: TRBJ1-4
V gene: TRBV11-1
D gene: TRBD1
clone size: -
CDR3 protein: CASRPGQGGEKLFF
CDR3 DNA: TGTGCCAGCCGCCCGGGACAGGGTGGTGAAAAACTGTTTTTT

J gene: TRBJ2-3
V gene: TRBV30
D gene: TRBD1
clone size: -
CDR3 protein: CAWGQGPTDTQYF
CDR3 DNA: TGTGCCTGGGGACAGGGGCCAACAGATACGCAGTATTTT

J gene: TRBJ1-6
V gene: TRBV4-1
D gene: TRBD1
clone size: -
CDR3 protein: CASSQAGQLAPNSPLHF
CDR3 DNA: TGCGCCAGCAGCCAAGCGGGACAGCTGGCCCCCAATTCACCCCTCCACTTT

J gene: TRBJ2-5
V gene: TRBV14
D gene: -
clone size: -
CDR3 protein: CASSPTDKPYSLPETQYF
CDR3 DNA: TGTGCCAGCAGCCCAACCGACAAGCCCTACTCACTCCCGGAGACCCAGTACTTC

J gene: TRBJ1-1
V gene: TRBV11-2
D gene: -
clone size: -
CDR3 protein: CASSLDGLGTEAFF
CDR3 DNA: TGTGCCAGCAGCTTAGATGGCCTCGGGACTGAAGCTTTCTTT